Sequencing of this T cell receptor (beta chain) was carried out in a study of monozygotic twins with inflammatory bowel disease. Germline lookup yields CDR1 MNHEY and CDR2 SVGEGT. The CDR3 has 18 residues. Findings and caveats of the study: There was no way to distinguish the different T cell subtypes.

TCRdb reprocessed the 5' RACE reads, keeping one entry per CDR3 protein, no DNA. Seen in this sample are about 160,000 distinct CDR3 sequences; the ten most common clones hold approximately 2.8%. As to this clonotype: Its antigen is not identified.

V and J are TRBV6-2 or TRBV6-3 and TRBJ2-1; absent DNA, TCRdb's TRBD2 call cannot be checked. Material: blood. The TCR was taken from a human donor with ulcerative colitis or Crohn's disease, or a healthy co-twin of an affected twin (not recorded which). CDR3 amino acids: CASSSPGLAGGSYNEQFF.